This paragraph reports one T cell receptor beta chain. Its specificity is not known. PCR was performed a second time for roughly 7 to 11 cycles using a sample-barcoded 5' primer and a J-beta primer mix. TCRdb reprocessed the 5' RACE reads via MiXCR and lists one record per CDR3 protein. This table has some 640,000 distinct CDR3 sequences, roughly 50% appearing once. At least 5.5 micrograms of total RNA were extracted per sample. The data stem from a study of blood T cells in healthy people across ages. Study-level points and caveats: Among long-lived donors, naive CD4+ cells were more numerous and diversity higher than in aged donors.

In germline, CDR1 is MDHEN, CDR2 SYDVKM. With 3 bases clipped from V and 7 bases from J, the junction kept 13 bases outside the gene matches. This CDR3 is built from 16 residues. The sequence was obtained from a woman aged 60-75 years in good health. V usage is TRBV28 and J usage is TRBJ2-5, with TRBD2 identical over 8 bases. Material for sequencing was blood. CDR3 nucleotides: TGTGCCAGCAGTTTGACAAGCGGGACCGGGAGGGGGACCCAGTACTTC. Translation: CASSLTSGTGRGTQYF.